Below are 8 T cell receptor beta chains sequenced from a single sample in a study of beta chain features in type 1 diabetes. The study reverse transcribed the entire isolated RNA, so it sequenced expressed TCRB transcripts. TCRdb keeps only in-frame clones here, not all; method: immunoSEQ multiplex PCR. The data hold about 250,000 clones, with 13% to 15% observed a single time. The specimen sequenced was naive CD4+ T cells from blood. Every receptor here comes from a woman in her thirties or forties in good health.

This clone appeared a few times. This chain connects TRBV2 to TRBJ2-1; 10 bases agree with TRBD2. Germline-derived CDR1 and CDR2 are SNHLY and FYNNEI. The CDR3 contains 15 residues. The junction had 4 bases not matched to a gene; V was cut back by 4 bases and J by 4 bases. The CDR3: CASSGTAGGYNEQFF. The CDR3, as DNA: TGTGCCAGCAGTGGAACAGCGGGGGGGTACAATGAGCAGTTCTTC.

This clone was observed a few times. The chain combines TRBV6-5 with TRBJ2-7; 9 nucleotides match TRBD1. The junction had 0 bases not matched to a gene; V was cut back by 0 bases and J by 6 bases. Germline V gene data show CDR1 as MNHEY and CDR2 as SVGAGI. The CDR3 length is 13 residues. The CDR3 spells CASSYSTGGEQYF. CDR3 coding DNA: TGTGCCAGCAGTTACTCGACAGGGGGCGAGCAGTACTTC.

Only a few counts were recorded for this clone. This chain connects TRBV19 to TRBJ1-2; TRBD1 matches 7 bases. The V gene's germline CDR1 is LNHDA and CDR2 SQIVND (reference sequence). The V gene end was trimmed by 0 bases and the J gene end by 8 bases; junction bases not matched to a gene: 6. The CDR3 covers 14 residues. This CDR3 is CASSIEHRGGGYTF. CDR3 nucleotide sequence: TGTGCCAGTAGTATAGAGCACAGGGGCGGCGGCTACACCTTC.

The rearrangement links TRBV5-1 to TRBJ1-1; 10 bases line up with TRBD1. V shed 4 bases, J shed 4 bases, and the junction held 7 bases outside the gene matches. The CDR3 is made up of 15 amino acids. CDR1 and CDR2 from the germline V gene are SGHRS and YFSETQ. The CDR3 coding sequence is TGCGCCAGCAGCCGAGGACAGGGGGATGTCACTGAAGCTTTCTTT. Protein product: CASSRGQGDVTEAFF.

The V and J genes are TRBV19 and TRBJ2-5, with 8 bases fitting TRBD1. The germline CDR1 and CDR2 sequences are LNHDA and SQIVND (reference sequence). The length of the CDR3 is 14 residues. Trimming at V came to 3 bases and at J to 3 bases, leaving 3 bases not matched to a gene. The DNA of the CDR3 is TGTGCCAGTAGTATTCTGGACAGGGAAGAGACCCAGTACTTC. Amino acids: CASSILDREETQYF.

The chain couples TRBV9 to TRBJ2-1, with 8 bases identical to TRBD2. This CDR3 region has 19 residues. In germline, CDR1 is SGDLS, CDR2 YYNGEE. The J segment lost 4 bases and the V segment lost 0 bases, leaving 15 bases of the junction unmatched. DNA for the CDR3: TGTGCCAGCAGCGTAGGCTCTCGTAAGGGACTAGGATTGTACAATGAGCAGTTCTTC. This codes for CASSVGSRKGLGLYNEQFF.

The rearrangement joins TRBV28 to TRBJ2-3; 8 bases match TRBD2. The germline V gene has CDR1 MDHEN and CDR2 SYDVKM. V dropped 3 bases and J dropped 3; count of bases not matched to a gene: 5. This CDR3 comprises 15 residues. CDR3 DNA: TGTGCCAGCAGTTTCGGGGGGGCCGGGACAGATACGCAGTATTTT. Protein sequence: CASSFGGAGTDTQYF.

The chain is built from TRBV2 and TRBJ2-7, with D perhaps TRBD1 (7 bases). This CDR3 has 13 residues. V dropped 5 bases and J dropped 6 bases, with 14 bases sitting between them. Germline CDR1 SNHLY, CDR2 FYNNEI. Here the CDR3 reads CASSRQEGAEQYF. The CDR3 DNA follows: TGTGCCAGCAGTCGGCAGGAGGGGGCCGAGCAGTACTTC.